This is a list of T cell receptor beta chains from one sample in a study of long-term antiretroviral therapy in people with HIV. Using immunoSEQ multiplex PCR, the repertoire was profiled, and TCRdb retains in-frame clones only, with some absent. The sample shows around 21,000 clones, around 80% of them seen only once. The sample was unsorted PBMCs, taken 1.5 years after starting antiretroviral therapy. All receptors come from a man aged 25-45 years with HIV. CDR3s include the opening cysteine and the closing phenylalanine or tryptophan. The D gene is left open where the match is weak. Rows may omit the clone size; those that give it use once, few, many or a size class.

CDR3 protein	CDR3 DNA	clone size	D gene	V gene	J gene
CASFSENGSGANVLTF	TGTGCCAGCTTTAGCGAGAATGGATCTGGGGCCAACGTCCTGACTTTC	few	-	TRBV28	TRBJ2-6
CASRFPTTGASYEQYF	TGTGCCAGCAGATTCCCGACGACAGGGGCATCCTACGAGCAGTACTTC	few	TRBD1	TRBV28	TRBJ2-7
CASMDLTETSSYNSPLHF	TGTGCCAGTATGGACCTTACAGAGACGAGCTCCTATAATTCACCCCTCCACTTT	-	-	TRBV19	TRBJ1-6
CASSQDRTNTGELFF	TGTGCCAGCAGTCAAGACAGAACGAACACCGGGGAGCTGTTTTTT	-	-	TRBV28	TRBJ2-2
CASRQGALEQYF	TGTGCCAGCAGGCAGGGGGCGCTTGAGCAGTACTTC	-	TRBD1	TRBV6-1	TRBJ2-7
CASSFDPGMNTEAFF	TGTGCCAGCAGTTTCGATCCGGGAATGAACACTGAAGCTTTCTTT	-	-	TRBV28	TRBJ1-1
CASSQDQPGQGNYGYTF	TGCGCCAGCAGCCAAGATCAACCGGGACAGGGAAACTATGGCTACACCTTC	-	TRBD1	TRBV4-1	TRBJ1-2
CASSLVDEQFF	TGCGCCAGCAGCTTGGTCGATGAGCAGTTCTTC	-	-	TRBV5-1	TRBJ2-1
CASSVAGGPASYEQYF	TGCGCCAGCAGCGTGGCGGGGGGGCCCGCCTCCTACGAGCAGTACTTC	-	TRBD2	TRBV5-1	TRBJ2-7
CASSFGTGSYEQYF	TGTGCCAGCAGCTTCGGGACAGGCTCCTACGAGCAGTACTTC	-	TRBD1	TRBV5-4	TRBJ2-7
CASSLVPGLSYEQYF	TGTGCCAGCAGTTTAGTCCCGGGACTATCCTACGAGCAGTACTTC	few	TRBD2	TRBV27	TRBJ2-7
CASSLVQGARDTQYF	TGCGCCAGCAGCTTGGTGCAGGGGGCTAGAGATACGCAGTATTTT	-	TRBD1	TRBV5-1	TRBJ2-3
CASSIDYGRYGYTF	TGTGCCAGTAGTATTGATTACGGACGCTATGGCTACACCTTC	-	-	TRBV19	TRBJ1-2
CASRSPGNTEAFF	TGTGCCAGCAGATCCCCAGGGAACACTGAAGCTTTCTTT	-	-	TRBV7-9	TRBJ1-1
CASSDSVGGTDTQYF	TGTGCCAGCAGTGACTCCGTAGGTGGTACAGATACGCAGTATTTT	-	-	TRBV6-4	TRBJ2-3
CASRTTEAFF	TGTGCCAGCAGAACCACTGAAGCTTTCTTT	once	-	TRBV6-1	TRBJ1-1
CASSVRPQGAEGYTF	TGTGCCAGCAGTGTTCGGCCACAGGGGGCGGAAGGCTACACCTTC	-	TRBD1	TRBV2	TRBJ1-2
CAISPGTGAQPQHF	TGTGCCATCAGCCCCGGGACAGGGGCTCAGCCCCAGCATTTT	-	TRBD1	TRBV10-3	TRBJ1-5
CASSSGTSGGGQYF	TGCGCCAGCAGCTCCGGGACTAGCGGGGGGGGGCAGTACTTC	-	TRBD2	TRBV5-1	TRBJ2-7
CASSNGRGYTEAFF	TGTGCCAGTAGTAATGGCAGGGGGTATACTGAAGCTTTCTTT	once	TRBD1	TRBV19	TRBJ1-1
CASSLDYEQYF	TGTGCCAGCAGCTTAGACTACGAGCAGTACTTC	-	-	TRBV7-9	TRBJ2-7
CASSQDQASGIYNEQFF	TGTGCCAGCAGCCAAGATCAAGCTAGCGGGATATACAATGAGCAGTTCTTC	-	TRBD2	TRBV4-2	TRBJ2-1
CASSQDAYASSGEQFF	TGCGCCAGCAGCCAAGATGCATATGCTAGCAGCGGCGAGCAGTTCTTC	-	-	TRBV4-3	TRBJ2-1
CASSLGPETPSREKLFF	TGTGCCAGCAGCTTAGGTCCCGAGACACCCAGCAGGGAAAAACTGTTTTTT	-	-	TRBV7-9	TRBJ1-4
CASTYFWTGSYNEQFF	TGTGCCAGCACTTACTTCTGGACAGGAAGCTACAATGAGCAGTTCTTC	-	TRBD1	TRBV6-5	TRBJ2-1
CAWGGSDTQYF	TGTGCCTGGGGTGGGTCAGATACGCAGTATTTT	once	-	TRBV30	TRBJ2-3
CAAGDTSAKNIQYF	TGTGCCGCCGGCGACACGTCGGCCAAAAACATTCAGTACTTC	-	-	TRBV10-3	TRBJ2-4
CASSTTGSEQYF	TGTGCCAGCAGTACTACAGGGTCCGAGCAGTACTTC	-	-	TRBV6-1	TRBJ2-7
CASSSRVGELNGYTF	TGTGCCAGCAGCTCCCGGGTAGGGGAATTGAATGGCTACACCTTC	-	-	TRBV6-5	TRBJ1-2
CASSQDVGTPHEQYF	TGCGCCAGCAGCCAAGACGTGGGGACCCCACACGAGCAGTACTTC	-	-	TRBV4-1	TRBJ2-7
CASSQVWYEQFF	TGTGCCAGCAGCCAAGTTTGGTATGAGCAGTTCTTC	-	-	TRBV4-2	TRBJ2-1
CASNREQNTGELFF	TGCGCCAGCAACAGGGAACAAAACACCGGGGAGCTGTTTTTT	-	-	TRBV10-1	TRBJ2-2
CASSLFRGRDAYNSPLHF	TGTGCCAGCAGTTTGTTTAGGGGCCGGGACGCCTATAATTCACCCCTCCACTTT	once	-	TRBV28	TRBJ1-6
CASRLDRGNYGYTF	TGTGCCAGCAGATTAGACAGGGGGAACTATGGCTACACCTTC	-	TRBD1	TRBV6-1	TRBJ1-2
CASSLQGQGDGYTF	TGTGCCAGCAGTTTACAGGGGCAGGGAGATGGCTACACCTTC	-	-	TRBV28	TRBJ1-2
CASSDPGQGARQPQHF	TGCGCCAGCAGTGATCCGGGACAGGGGGCAAGACAGCCCCAGCATTTT	-	TRBD1	TRBV6-1	TRBJ1-5
CASSVAEDRDNSPLHF	TGTGCCAGCAGCGTAGCTGAGGACAGGGATAATTCACCCCTCCACTTT	once	TRBD1	TRBV9	TRBJ1-6
CASSPGGLLSYEQYF	TGCGCCAGCAGCCCGGGGGGACTACTCTCCTACGAGCAGTACTTC	-	TRBD2	TRBV4-1	TRBJ2-7
CASSLVSGGNTEAFF	TGCGCCAGCAGCTTGGTTTCAGGGGGGAACACTGAAGCTTTCTTT	once	TRBD1	TRBV5-1	TRBJ1-1
CASWPFTGGRETQYF	TGTGCCAGCTGGCCATTTACAGGGGGTCGGGAGACCCAGTACTTC	-	TRBD1	TRBV6-1	TRBJ2-5
CASSPDFFSYEQYF	TGTGCCAGCAGCCCCGACTTCTTCTCCTACGAGCAGTACTTC	-	-	TRBV14	TRBJ2-7